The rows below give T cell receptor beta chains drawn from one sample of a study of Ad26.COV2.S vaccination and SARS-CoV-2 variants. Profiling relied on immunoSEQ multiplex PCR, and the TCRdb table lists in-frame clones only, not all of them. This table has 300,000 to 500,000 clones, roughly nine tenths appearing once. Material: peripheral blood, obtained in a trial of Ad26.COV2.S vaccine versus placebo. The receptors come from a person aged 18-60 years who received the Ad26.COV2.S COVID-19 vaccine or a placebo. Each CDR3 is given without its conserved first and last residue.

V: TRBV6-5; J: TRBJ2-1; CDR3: ASSYARNEQF
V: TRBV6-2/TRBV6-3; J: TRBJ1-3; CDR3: ASSQGNTIY
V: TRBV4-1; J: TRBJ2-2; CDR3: ASRGLAGVELF
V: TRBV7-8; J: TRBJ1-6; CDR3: ASSLAALQVSPLH
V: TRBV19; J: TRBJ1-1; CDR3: ASSHTGGNTEAF
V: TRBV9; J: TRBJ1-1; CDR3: ASSVQGFTEAF
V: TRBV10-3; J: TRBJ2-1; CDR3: AISDLAGRQNEQF
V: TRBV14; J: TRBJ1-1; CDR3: ASSLFDTEAF
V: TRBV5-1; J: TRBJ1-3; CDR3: ASSYDIPGNTIY
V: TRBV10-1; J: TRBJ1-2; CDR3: ASSEIRGYGYT
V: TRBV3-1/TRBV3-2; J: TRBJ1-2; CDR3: ASSQVTGDFNYGYT
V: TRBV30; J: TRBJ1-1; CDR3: AWFGVQGLSWAF
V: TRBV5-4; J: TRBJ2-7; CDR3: ASSSRGPSYEQY
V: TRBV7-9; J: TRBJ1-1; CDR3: ASSPSPTEAF
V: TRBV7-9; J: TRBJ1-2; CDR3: ASSFSRVYGYT
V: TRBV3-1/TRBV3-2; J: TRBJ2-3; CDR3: ASSQDWPDTQY
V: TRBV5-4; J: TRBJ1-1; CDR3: ASSLVGDTEAF
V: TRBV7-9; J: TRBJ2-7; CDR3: ASSGVGSEQY
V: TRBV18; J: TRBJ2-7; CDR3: ASSPEQGWGSYEQY
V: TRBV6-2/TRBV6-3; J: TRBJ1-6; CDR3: ASSWQGNSPLH
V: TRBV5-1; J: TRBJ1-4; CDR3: ASGPTGGSEKLF
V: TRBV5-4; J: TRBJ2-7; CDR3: ASSSITGPTYEQY
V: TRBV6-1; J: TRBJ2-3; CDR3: ASSEPAGPDTQY
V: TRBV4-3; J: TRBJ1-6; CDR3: ASSQDVPSISDSPLH
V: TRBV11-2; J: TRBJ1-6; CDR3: ASSLGDRASPLH
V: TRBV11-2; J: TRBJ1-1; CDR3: ASNPGREGRTEAF
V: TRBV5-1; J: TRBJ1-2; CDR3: ASSLDSVSGGYT
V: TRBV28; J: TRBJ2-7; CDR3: ASTTSGVGNYEQY
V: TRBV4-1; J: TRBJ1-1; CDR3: ASSQEDIGGTEAF
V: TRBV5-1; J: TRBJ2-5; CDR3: ASSLDGGREETQY
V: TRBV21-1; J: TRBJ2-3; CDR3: ASSKGPRSSTDTQY
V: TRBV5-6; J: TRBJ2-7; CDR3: ASSGRDRDTYEQY